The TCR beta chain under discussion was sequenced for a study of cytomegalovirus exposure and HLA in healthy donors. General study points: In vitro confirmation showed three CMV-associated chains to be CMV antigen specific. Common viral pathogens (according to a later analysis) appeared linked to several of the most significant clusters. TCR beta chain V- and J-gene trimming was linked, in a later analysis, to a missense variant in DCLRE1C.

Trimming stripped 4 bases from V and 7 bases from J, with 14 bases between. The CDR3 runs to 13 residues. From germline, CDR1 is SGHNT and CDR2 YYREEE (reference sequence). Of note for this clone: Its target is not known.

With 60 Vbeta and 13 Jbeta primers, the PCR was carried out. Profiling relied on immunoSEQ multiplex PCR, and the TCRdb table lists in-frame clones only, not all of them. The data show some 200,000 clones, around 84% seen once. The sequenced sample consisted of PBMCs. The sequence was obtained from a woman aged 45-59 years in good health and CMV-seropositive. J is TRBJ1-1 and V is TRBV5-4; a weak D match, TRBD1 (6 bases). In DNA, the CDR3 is TGTGCCAGCAGCCCGCAGACAGGATTTGAAGCTTTCTTT. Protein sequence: CASSPQTGFEAFF.